This TCR beta chain was obtained from a study of blood T cell repertoires in COVID-19. Generated by immunoSEQ multiplex PCR, the TCRdb table keeps only in-frame clones and is missing some. The sample consists of 200,000 to 250,000 clones, approximately 80% of them appearing once. The germline gives CDR1 LGHNT, CDR2 FRNRAP. The V and J ends lost 6 bases and 7 bases, in that order; junction bases with no gene match: 6. The CDR3 spans 14 residues. The TCR originated in a young man with acute COVID-19. The sample consisted of PBMCs or T cells enriched from blood (not recorded which). The V gene is TRBV12-5, the J gene TRBJ1-6; 7 bases agree with TRBD1. CDR3 coding DNA: TGTGCTAGTGGCCTAGGACAGGCCAATTCACCCCTCCACTTT. Residues: CASGLGQANSPLHF.